This T cell receptor (beta chain) is from a study of blood T cell repertoires in COVID-19. Looking at the study overall: Sites in the United States, Italy and Spain provided acute and convalescent COVID-19 samples. The cDNA or gDNA used as material had been derived from T cells, B-cell-depleted T cells, or PBMCs.

Enrolled during active infection, Seattle patients were then followed longitudinally. The CDR3 spans 13 residues. Germline V gives CDR1 MGHDK, CDR2 SYGVNS. V lost 6 bases, J lost 5 bases, and 3 bases stayed unmatched. As handled by the study authors: How many nucleated cells were present was estimated from reference gene primer amplification. TCRdb keeps only in-frame clones here, not all; method: immunoSEQ multiplex PCR. V, J and clone size derive from that table, while D and trimming were established from the DNA sequence. The table has under 250,000 clones, about nine tenths seen once; the top ten hold around 6.3%.

This clonotype was obtained from a young woman with COVID-19, enrolled during active disease. Material for sequencing was peripheral blood. The J gene is TRBJ1-4, the V gene TRBV25-1; 7 nucleotides match TRBD1. The CDR3 loop is CASRGQTNEKLFF. The CDR3 bases are TGTGCCAGCAGGGGACAGACCAATGAAAAACTGTTTTTT.